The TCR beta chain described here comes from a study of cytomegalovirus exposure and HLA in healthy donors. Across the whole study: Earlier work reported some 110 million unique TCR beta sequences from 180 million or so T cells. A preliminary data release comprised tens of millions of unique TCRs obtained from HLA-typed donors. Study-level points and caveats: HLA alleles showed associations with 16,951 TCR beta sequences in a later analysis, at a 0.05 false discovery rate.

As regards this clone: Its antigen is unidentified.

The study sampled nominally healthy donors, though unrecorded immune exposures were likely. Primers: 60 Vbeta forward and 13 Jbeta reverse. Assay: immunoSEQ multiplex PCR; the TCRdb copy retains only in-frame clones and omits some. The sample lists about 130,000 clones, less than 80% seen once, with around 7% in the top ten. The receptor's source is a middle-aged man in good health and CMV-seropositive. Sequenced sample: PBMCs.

CDR3 in amino acids: CASSLTWTGQTATNEKLFF. The CDR3 DNA is TGTGCCAGCAGCTTGACCTGGACAGGGCAAACAGCAACTAATGAAAAACTGTTTTTT. The chain links TRBV5-5 to TRBJ1-4, with TRBD1 matching 8 bases. V trimming: 1 base; J trimming: 0 bases; junction bases outside the gene matches: 11. Germline-derived CDR1 and CDR2 are SGHKS and YYEKEE (reference sequence). The CDR3 totals 19 residues.